Following are 31 T cell receptor beta chains from one sample sequenced in a study of blood T cell repertoires in COVID-19. Sequenced by immunoSEQ multiplex PCR; TCRdb stores in-frame clones only, minus some. Of 120,000 or so clones in the sample, more than 75% were seen once. Sequences were obtained from peripheral blood. These receptors came from a man aged 55 to 70 with acute or convalescent COVID-19.

The genes are TRBV28 and TRBJ1-5; D remains unclear. Germline V gene sequence: CDR1 MDHEN, CDR2 SYDVKM. This CDR3 is 14 amino acids long. V was pared by 2 bases and J by 7 bases, with 12 bases between. CDR3 region: CASSLPGRNQPQHF. CDR3 in DNA: TGTGCCAGCAGTTTACCGGGGAGGAACCAGCCCCAGCATTTT.

The J gene is TRBJ1-2, the V gene TRBV27; TRBD1 aligns across 12 bases. Germline trimming cut 4 bases from V and 4 bases from J; bases unmatched to any gene: 4. CDR3 length: 15 amino acids. Looked up from germline, CDR1 is MNHEY and CDR2 is SMNVEV (reference sequence). Here the CDR3 reads CASSSGTGGAYGYTF. The CDR3 coding sequence is TGTGCCAGCAGTTCGGGGACAGGGGGCGCCTATGGCTACACCTTC.

The chain carries TRBV29-1 and TRBJ2-5; weak D call: TRBD1 (7 bases). This CDR3 is built from 13 residues. Trimming stripped 6 bases from V and 3 bases from J, with 14 bases between. Looked up from germline, CDR1 is SQVTM and CDR2 is ANQGSEA. CDR3 coding DNA: TGCAGCGTGGCGGGGACAGTCAAAGAGACCCAGTACTTC. Its translation is CSVAGTVKETQYF. Full variable domain (remainder filled in from reference TRBV29-1 and TRBJ2-5): SAVISQKPSRDICQRGTSLTIQCQVDSQVTMMFWYRQQPGQSLTLIATANQGSEATYESGFVIDKFPISRPNLTFSTLTVSNMSPEDSSIYLCSVAGTVKETQYFGPGTRLLVL.

J is TRBJ1-1 and V is TRBV19, with a tentative D call TRBD1 (6 bases). V lost 7 bases and J 9 bases, leaving 21 bases between the germline ends. CDR1 is LNHDA and CDR2 is SQIVND in the germline V gene (reference sequence). The CDR3 runs 14 residues. Written as DNA, the CDR3 is TGTGCCAGTATCACCCAGGGGACCGGGACAAAAGCTTTCTTT. Translation gives CASITQGTGTKAFF.

This clone was detected once. This chain connects TRBV5-6 to TRBJ2-3; 8 bases agree with TRBD2. Germline V CDR1 and CDR2: SGHDT, YYEEEE. This CDR3 is 17 amino acids long. With V trimmed by 4 bases and J by 4 bases, 14 bases remained unmatched. The CDR3 loop reads CASSVTPGLGSADTQYF. Written as DNA, the CDR3 is TGTGCCAGCAGCGTTACACCGGGACTAGGAAGCGCAGATACGCAGTATTTT.

This chain connects TRBV5-1 to TRBJ2-1; 7 positions agree with TRBD2. Germline CDR1 reads SGHRS; CDR2 reads YFSETQ. The V segment lost 0 bases and the J segment 8 bases; nucleotides outside the gene matches: 11. The CDR3 runs to 16 residues. CDR3 in amino acids: CASSLEPSGLGDEQFF. The CDR3 DNA follows: TGCGCCAGCAGCTTGGAGCCTAGCGGCTTAGGGGATGAGCAGTTCTTC.

J is TRBJ1-1 and V is TRBV5-1; 7 nucleotides align to TRBD1. Germline trimming cut 4 bases from V and 1 base from J; bases unmatched to any gene: 4. CDR1 and CDR2 (germline): SGHRS, YFSETQ. There are 14 residues in the CDR3. The CDR3 is CASSPGTANTEAFF. As DNA, the CDR3 is TGCGCCAGCAGCCCTGGGACAGCGAACACTGAAGCTTTCTTT.

The genes are TRBV24-1 and TRBJ1-2; 9 bases align to TRBD1. The junction had 9 bases not matched to a gene; V was cut back by 4 bases and J by 7 bases. The CDR3 totals 15 residues. CDR1 is KGHDR, CDR2 SFDVKD, per germline. This chain's CDR3 is CATSDRGQGEAGYTF. CDR3 nucleotide sequence: TGTGCCACCAGTGACCGGGGACAGGGTGAAGCTGGCTACACCTTC.

V gene TRBV19 combines with J gene TRBJ2-5, with a weak D call TRBD2 (6 bases). The CDR3 consists of 15 residues. Deletions cut 4 bases from V and 5 bases from J, with 17 bases between. Germline V lookup: CDR1 LNHDA, CDR2 SQIVND (reference sequence). CDR3 in amino acids: CASSRGERAGETQYF. As DNA, the CDR3 is TGTGCCAGTAGTAGGGGGGAAAGGGCCGGGGAGACCCAGTACTTC.

This clone has more than one count but fewer than ten. The V and J genes are TRBV19 and TRBJ1-2; TRBD1 agrees at 7 bases. CDR3 length: 14 residues. The V gene end was trimmed by 4 bases and the J gene end by 4 bases; junction bases not matched to a gene: 6. Germline CDR1 is LNHDA and CDR2 is SQIVND (reference sequence). The CDR3 reads CASSTHRDSYGYTF. The CDR3 DNA is TGTGCCAGTAGTACCCACCGGGACAGCTATGGCTACACCTTC.

The chain joins TRBV30 to TRBJ1-6; the D gene is possibly TRBD1 (6 bases). The CDR3 has 12 residues. The V gene lost 7 bases and the J gene lost 10 bases, with 14 bases spanning the gap. Germline CDR1 GTSNPN, CDR2 SVGIG (reference sequence). Written as DNA, the CDR3 is TGTGCCTCCCAAAGGGGGAAATCACCCCTCCACTTT. Protein: CASQRGKSPLHF.

This chain uses TRBV7-6 with TRBJ1-4; D gene ambiguous. The CDR3 runs 14 residues. The V end was cut by 4 bases, the J end by 4 bases, with 10 bases between. CDR1 is SGHVS and CDR2 is FNYEAQ in the germline V gene. The CDR3 DNA follows: TGTGCCAGCAGCTGGACTCCTGTTAATGAAAAACTGTTTTTT. This encodes CASSWTPVNEKLFF.

This clone has just one count. The chain uses TRBV5-1 and TRBJ2-1, with 10 bases that match TRBD2. The CDR3 consists of 15 residues. The germline V gene encodes CDR1 SGHRS and CDR2 YFSETQ. The J segment lost 8 bases and the V segment lost 0 bases, leaving 5 bases of the junction unmatched. The CDR3 DNA reads TGCGCCAGCAGCTTGGCGCTAGCGGGGGAGGATGAGCAGTTCTTC. This sequence encodes CASSLALAGEDEQFF. Variable domain in full (rest from reference TRBV5-1 and TRBJ2-1): KAGVTQTPRYLIKTRGQQVTLSCSPISGHRSVSWYQQTPGQGLQFLFEYFSETQRNKGNFPGRFSGRQFSNSRSEMNVSTLELGDSALYLCASSLALAGEDEQFFGPGTRLTVL.

The chain joins TRBV7-2 to TRBJ2-1; D is unclear. This CDR3 comprises 13 residues. The V and J ends lost 3 bases and 5 bases respectively, with 8 bases between them. Germline V gene lookup returns CDR1 SGHTA and CDR2 FQGNSA. Here the CDR3 reads CASSFTVNNEQFF. The CDR3 DNA is TGTGCCAGCAGCTTTACTGTAAACAATGAGCAGTTCTTC. Complete variable domain (other parts from reference TRBV7-2 and TRBJ2-1): GAGVSQSPSNKVTEKGKDVELRCDPISGHTALYWYRQSLGQGLEFLIYFQGNSAPDKSGLPSDRFSAERTGGSVSTLTIQRTQQEDSAVYLCASSFTVNNEQFFGPGTRLTVL.

The chain is built from TRBV6-1 and TRBJ2-7; 11 bases are shared with TRBD2. The junction had 8 bases not matched to a gene; V was cut back by 3 bases and J by 4 bases. This CDR3 contains 16 residues. Germline CDR1 reads MNHNS; CDR2 reads SASEGT. The CDR3 DNA reads TGTGCCAGCAGTGAGCCGACTAGCGGGATCGATTACGAGCAGTACTTC. It codes for CASSEPTSGIDYEQYF.

As DNA, the CDR3 is TGTGCCAGCAGCCAACCCCGACAGGGGGCAAGATCACCCCTCCACTTT. It translates to CASSQPRQGARSPLHF. The J gene is TRBJ1-6, the V gene TRBV11-2; 10 bases align to TRBD1. Germline loops: CDR1 SGHAT, CDR2 FQNNGV. Trimming cost V 5 bases and J 10 bases; bases outside gene matches: 11. CDR3 length: 16 residues.

The chain is built from TRBV9 and TRBJ1-1; tentatively, D is TRBD1 (5 bases). The germline gives CDR1 SGDLS, CDR2 YYNGEE. V lost 3 bases, J lost 5 bases, and 11 bases lay in between. This CDR3 contains 13 residues. CDR3 residues: CASSAQELTEAFF. In DNA, the CDR3 is TGTGCCAGCAGCGCACAGGAGTTGACTGAAGCTTTCTTT.

This clone has just a few counts. CDR3 in amino acids: CASSPPGGDWAPQHF. DNA for the CDR3: TGTGCCAGCTCACCACCGGGGGGAGATTGGGCGCCCCAGCATTTT. V usage is TRBV18 and J usage is TRBJ1-5; D perhaps matches TRBD1 (5 bases). This CDR3 has 15 amino acids. The germline V gene has CDR1 KGHSH and CDR2 LQKENI. Trimming removed 0 bases at V and 9 bases at J, with 15 bases between.

The chain carries TRBV28 and TRBJ1-1; 7 nucleotides agree with TRBD1. Germline loops: CDR1 MDHEN, CDR2 SYDVKM. V lost 6 bases and J lost 3; bases outside the gene matches: 10. This CDR3 spans 15 amino acids. The CDR3 DNA follows: TGTGCCAGCAGCTCGCCGAGGGGGCTGTACACTGAAGCTTTCTTT. Translating it yields CASSSPRGLYTEAFF.

This sequence joins TRBV6-5 and TRBJ1-5, with TRBD1 matching 12 bases. The V gene's germline CDR1 is MNHEY and CDR2 SVGAGI. This CDR3 contains 15 residues. Trimming cost V 4 bases and J 7 bases; bases outside gene matches: 5. CDR3 nucleotide sequence: TGTGCCAGCAGTTCCGGGACAGGGGGCGAACAGCCCCAGCATTTT. It is translated as CASSSGTGGEQPQHF.

The CDR3 region is CASSPWASGRTDTQYF. The CDR3 nucleotides are TGCGCCAGCAGCCCCTGGGCCAGCGGCCGCACAGATACGCAGTATTTT. This sequence joins TRBV23-1 and TRBJ2-3; D may be TRBD2 (5 bases). TRBV23-1 is an ORF for which the function is uncertain. V lost 6 bases to trimming and J lost 1 base, with 17 bases between them. CDR3 length equals 16 residues.

This clone was observed once. The genes are TRBV4-1 and TRBJ2-3, with D possibly TRBD1 on 5 matching bases. The CDR3 consists of 16 residues. CDR1 and CDR2 from the germline V gene are MGHRA and YSYEKL. V dropped 1 base and J dropped 4 bases, with 15 bases sitting between them. The CDR3 DNA sequence: TGCGCCAGCAGCCAAGGTGACAGAACTTGGGCAGATACGCAGTATTTT. As protein: CASSQGDRTWADTQYF.

The gene calls are TRBV7-2 and TRBJ2-3, with D possibly TRBD2 on 6 matching bases. V dropped 4 bases and J dropped 3 bases, with 20 bases sitting between them. The CDR3 loop spans 17 amino acids. Germline V gives CDR1 SGHTA, CDR2 FQGNSA. The CDR3 DNA sequence: TGTGCCAGCAGCTCAGGACTACCGGGAGTGGGAACAGATACGCAGTATTTT. Translating it yields CASSSGLPGVGTDTQYF. Supplemented by reference TRBV7-2 and TRBJ2-3, the full variable domain reads GAGVSQSPSNKVTEKGKDVELRCDPISGHTALYWYRQSLGQGLEFLIYFQGNSAPDKSGLPSDRFSAERTGGSVSTLTIQRTQQEDSAVYLCASSSGLPGVGTDTQYFGPGTRLTVL.

This chain uses TRBV19 with TRBJ1-5, with 7 bases aligning to TRBD1. CDR3 length equals 16 residues. Per germline, CDR1 LNHDA and CDR2 SQIVND (reference sequence). V dropped 8 bases and J dropped 4; count of bases not matched to a gene: 14. CDR3 DNA sequence: TGTGCCAGTTTGGGACGACTTAGGGGGCTTAATCAGCCCCAGCATTTT. It codes for CASLGRLRGLNQPQHF. Full variable domain (outside the CDR3, taken from reference TRBV19 and TRBJ1-5): DGGITQSPKYLFRKEGQNVTLSCEQNLNHDAMYWYRQDPGQGLRLIYYSQIVNDFQKGDIAEGYSVSREKKESFPLTVTSAQKNPTAFYLCASLGRLRGLNQPQHFGDGTRLSIL.

This clone was seen a handful of times. The chain joins TRBV9 to TRBJ2-2; unclear D gene. Germline V gene lookup returns CDR1 SGDLS and CDR2 YYNGEE. The CDR3 consists of 11 residues. Trimming took off 5 bases at V and 4 bases at J, with 3 bases between the two ends. CDR3 protein: CASSITGELFF. The CDR3 coding sequence is TGTGCCAGCAGTATCACCGGGGAGCTGTTTTTT.

The chain links TRBV4-2 to TRBJ2-7, with 12 bases lining up with TRBD2. V was pared by 2 bases and J by 1 base, with 3 bases of the junction left unmatched. This CDR3 is 16 amino acids long. CDR1 is LGHNA and CDR2 is YNFKEQ in the germline V gene. The CDR3 protein is CASSQNLAGGSYEQYF. CDR3 DNA sequence: TGTGCCAGCAGCCAAAATCTAGCGGGAGGGTCCTACGAGCAGTACTTC.

The chain employs TRBV27 and TRBJ1-2; perhaps TRBD1 as D (5 bases). Germline V gene data show CDR1 as MNHEY and CDR2 as SMNVEV (reference sequence). V was shortened by 5 bases and J by 4 bases, with 14 bases between the two germline ends. The CDR3 sequence is 14 residues long. The CDR3 reads CASSPSGMVYGYTF. CDR3 DNA: TGTGCCAGCAGTCCTTCAGGGATGGTCTATGGCTACACCTTC.

The V and J genes are TRBV19 and TRBJ2-2; TRBD1 matches 10 bases. The length of the CDR3 is 16 residues. V was pared by 5 bases and J by 3 bases, with 6 bases of the junction left unmatched. Germline CDR1 LNHDA, CDR2 SQIVND (reference sequence). CDR3 in DNA: TGTGCCAGTAGTCCCGGGACAGGGGTCGACACCGGGGAGCTGTTTTTT. This encodes CASSPGTGVDTGELFF.

The rearrangement uses TRBV19 and TRBJ2-7; 11 bases fit TRBD1. Germline V gene lookup returns CDR1 LNHDA and CDR2 SQIVND (reference sequence). Germline trimming cut 6 bases from V and 0 bases from J; bases unmatched to any gene: 4. The CDR3 spans 15 residues. CDR3 DNA sequence: TGTGCCAGTAGCCCCGGGACAGGGGGCTCCTACGAGCAGTACTTC. It translates to CASSPGTGGSYEQYF.

The chain has TRBV28 and TRBJ2-3; 9 nucleotides align to TRBD1. The germline CDR1 and CDR2 sequences are MDHEN and SYDVKM. The length of the CDR3 is 16 residues. The V gene end was trimmed by 4 bases and the J gene end by 1 base; junction bases not matched to a gene: 6. CDR3 loop: CASSSSGTGRTDTQYF. CDR3 sequence (DNA): TGTGCCAGCAGTTCCTCCGGGACAGGGCGCACAGATACGCAGTATTTT.

The chain employs TRBV28 and TRBJ2-7, with 7 bases identical to TRBD1. CDR1 and CDR2 (germline): MDHEN, SYDVKM. Trimming at V came to 3 bases and at J to 0 bases, leaving 5 bases not matched to a gene. The CDR3 consists of 15 residues. The CDR3 DNA is TGTGCCAGCAGTTTCCCGACAGGGAACTCCTACGAGCAGTACTTC. As protein: CASSFPTGNSYEQYF.